The 12 T cell receptor beta chains below come from one sample, sequenced in a study of CD8 T cells in Susac syndrome (dated by TCRdb to the late 2010s). The library was built by means of the immunoSEQ multiplex PCR assay. RNA was extracted using the RNeasy kit, and about 0.45 to 1 ug of the RNA was reverse transcribed with random hexamers. The public sequencing data were trimmed at Q25 with fastp and processed into clonotypes with MiXCR by TCRdb, which kept only in-frame beta chains. Identical CDR3 proteins give one entry, which carries the most common genes and DNA. This sample comprises over 150,000 distinct CDR3 sequences, about 94% of them detected only once. The leading ten clones occupy approximately 0.099% of the sample. The sample comprised CD4+ T cells from PBMCs. Receptors were obtained from a human donor with Susac syndrome.

The chain joins TRBV18 to TRBJ1-1, with D perhaps matching TRBD1 (6 bases). This CDR3 region has 13 residues. From germline, CDR1 is KGHSH and CDR2 LQKENI. V lost 4 bases to trimming and J lost 3 bases, with 9 bases between them. Here the CDR3 DNA reads TGTGCCAGCTCACTTCAGGGGTACACTGAAGCTTTCTTT. Translated, it gives CASSLQGYTEAFF.

This clonotype was observed once. This chain joins TRBV30 and TRBJ2-1; perhaps TRBD1 as D (6 bases). Germline V gene data show CDR1 as GTSNPN and CDR2 as SVGIG (reference sequence). V was pared by 5 bases and J by 6 bases, with 17 bases between. The CDR3 is made up of 14 amino acids. The CDR3 sequence is CAWGRQGSFNEQFF. The CDR3 region has the DNA TGTGCCTGGGGGCGGCAGGGGAGCTTCAATGAGCAGTTCTTC.

The chain combines TRBV6-1 with TRBJ2-3; 10 nucleotides line up with TRBD1. CDR1 and CDR2 from the germline V gene are MNHNS and SASEGT. V trimming: 5 bases; J trimming: 3 bases; junction bases outside the gene matches: 8. The CDR3 is 16 amino acids. The CDR3 sequence is CASSPDRGDATDTQYF. The CDR3, as DNA: TGTGCCAGCAGTCCGGACAGGGGGGACGCTACAGATACGCAGTATTTT.

This chain uses TRBV7-2 with TRBJ1-2; no definite D call. From germline, CDR1 is SGHTA and CDR2 FQGNSA. The CDR3 is made up of 15 amino acids. Deletions cut 2 bases from V and 2 bases from J, with 12 bases between. CDR3 protein: CASSLRLGKNYGYTF. The CDR3, as DNA: TGTGCCAGCAGCTTAAGGCTTGGCAAGAACTATGGCTACACCTTC. Filled out from reference TRBV7-2 and TRBJ1-2, the complete variable domain reads GAGVSQSPSNKVTEKGKDVELRCDPISGHTALYWYRQSLGQGLEFLIYFQGNSAPDKSGLPSDRFSAERTGGSVSTLTIQRTQQEDSAVYLCASSLRLGKNYGYTFGSGTRLTVV.

This chain joins TRBV12-3 or TRBV12-4 and TRBJ2-3; D not resolved. The V and J ends lost 1 base and 6 bases respectively, with 20 bases between them. CDR3 length: 17 residues. The CDR3 bases are TGTGCCAGCAGTTTAGTCGCTGGCCCCGGTTTTGTGGATACGCAGTATTTT. Residues: CASSLVAGPGFVDTQYF.

The chain recombines TRBV28 with TRBJ2-5; 7 nucleotides align to TRBD2. CDR1 is MDHEN and CDR2 is SYDVKM in the germline V gene. CDR3 length: 13 residues. Losses at the gene ends were 7 bases for V and 1 base for J; bases not matched to a gene: 3. The CDR3 region is CASNPSGQETQYF. The CDR3 DNA reads TGTGCCAGCAACCCTAGCGGCCAAGAGACCCAGTACTTC.

The rearrangement links TRBV14 to TRBJ1-5, with unresolved D. This CDR3 region has 14 residues. CDR1 is SGHDN, CDR2 FVKESK, per germline. V was pared by 7 bases and J by 0 bases, with 10 bases between. The CDR3 is CASKVIYSNQPQHF. The CDR3 DNA reads TGTGCCAGCAAGGTAATCTATAGCAATCAGCCCCAGCATTTT.

The chain recombines TRBV29-1 with TRBJ1-2; 9 bases line up with TRBD1. Germline V gene data show CDR1 as SQVTM and CDR2 as ANQGSEA. V lost 7 bases and J lost 4; bases outside the gene matches: 10. The CDR3 runs 14 residues. The CDR3 DNA is TGCAGCGCTTCCGGGACAGGGTCTCTCTATGGCTACACCTTC. Translation gives CSASGTGSLYGYTF.

V gene TRBV7-2 combines with J gene TRBJ1-2; a weak D match, TRBD1 (5 bases). The CDR3 spans 14 residues. From germline, CDR1 is SGHTA and CDR2 FQGNSA. V was shortened by 1 base and J by 2 bases, with 8 bases between the two germline ends. CDR3 nucleotides: TGTGCCAGCAGCTTAGGCCCAGGGAACTATGGCTACACCTTC. It encodes CASSLGPGNYGYTF.

This chain links TRBV20-1 with TRBJ2-3; D is unresolved. Germline CDR1 reads DFQATT; CDR2 reads SNEGSKA (reference sequence). This CDR3 spans 14 amino acids. The V and J ends lost 3 bases and 1 base respectively, with 11 bases between them. Written as DNA, the CDR3 is TGCAGTGCTAGGTACGCTGGGGGCACAGATACGCAGTATTTT. The encoded protein is CSARYAGGTDTQYF.

The genes are TRBV12-3 or TRBV12-4 and TRBJ2-3, with TRBD1 identical over 8 bases. V was clipped by 5 bases and J by 4 bases; unmatched bases: 5. This CDR3 spans 14 amino acids. CDR3 bases: TGTGCCAGCAGTCCGGGACAGGTAGCAGATACGCAGTATTTT. Protein product: CASSPGQVADTQYF.

V gene TRBV28 combines with J gene TRBJ1-5; D gene ambiguous. The CDR3 loop spans 12 amino acids. V was trimmed by 5 bases and J by 7 bases, leaving 9 bases between them. Germline loops: CDR1 MDHEN, CDR2 SYDVKM. The CDR3 region is CASSLIRQPQHF. As DNA, the CDR3 is TGTGCCAGCAGTCTTATCAGGCAGCCCCAGCATTTT.